Listed below are T cell receptor beta chains from one sample, sequenced in a study of identifying expanded T cells in peripheral blood. Method: immunoSEQ multiplex PCR; TCRdb's copy keeps in-frame clones and lacks some. Here the sample spans approximately 90,000 clones, approximately 83% being singletons. The specimen sequenced was blood. The receptor set was obtained from a person aged 18 to 70 in good health. The CDR3 runs from the conserved cysteine through the conserved F or W. Fields, in order: V gene, D gene, clone size, J gene, CDR3 protein, CDR3 DNA. D genes are given only for firm matches. Clone size, where shown, is once, few, many, or a class for clones that have expanded.

>TRBV7-6|-|-|TRBJ1-1
CASAEEGSSYTEAFF
TGTGCCAGCGCGGAGGAAGGGAGCTCATACACTGAAGCTTTCTTT
>TRBV29-1|-|-|TRBJ1-2
CSVIHEGRGYTF
TGCAGCGTTATTCACGAGGGTCGCGGCTACACCTTC
>TRBV7-2|TRBD1|-|TRBJ2-2
CASSLQGVTGELFF
TGTGCCAGCAGCTTACAGGGGGTCACCGGGGAGCTGTTTTTT
>TRBV5-4|-|-|TRBJ1-2
CASREGGAVDGYTF
TGTGCCAGCAGAGAGGGGGGGGCGGTGGATGGCTACACCTTC
>TRBV18|TRBD2|-|TRBJ2-7
CASSPQGTSSEQYF
TGTGCCAGCTCACCACAGGGGACTAGTAGCGAGCAGTACTTC
>TRBV7-2|TRBD2|once|TRBJ2-1
CASSPFSGGARNEQFF
TGTGCCAGCAGCCCCTTTAGCGGGGGGGCGAGGAATGAGCAGTTCTTC
>TRBV5-5|-|once|TRBJ1-2
CASHEGDTNLYGYTF
TGTGCCAGCCACGAGGGAGACACGAACCTATATGGCTACACCTTC
>TRBV19|-|once|TRBJ2-1
CASSTGGFSNSYNEQFF
TGTGCCAGTAGTACCGGGGGTTTCAGTAACTCCTACAATGAGCAGTTCTTC
>TRBV5-1|TRBD1|-|TRBJ1-1
CASTRTDREGTEAFF
TGCGCCAGCACCCGAACTGACAGGGAAGGCACTGAAGCTTTCTTT
>TRBV29-1|-|-|TRBJ1-1
CSVVGGVRGAIRVAFF
TGCAGCGTTGTTGGTGGTGTTAGGGGGGCAATACGAGTAGCTTTCTTT
>TRBV11-2|-|-|TRBJ2-1
CASSLVVDEQFF
TGTGCCAGCAGCTTAGTAGTCGATGAGCAGTTCTTC
>TRBV15|-|few|TRBJ2-5
CATSRDRGPTETQYF
TGTGCCACCAGCAGAGATAGGGGCCCAACGGAGACCCAGTACTTC
>TRBV7-9|-|-|TRBJ1-6
CATRDRSSYNSPLHF
TGTGCCACTCGAGACAGGAGCTCCTATAATTCACCCCTCCACTTT
>TRBV2|TRBD1|-|TRBJ1-2
CASSEGTGGDYGYTF
TGTGCCAGCAGTGAGGGGACAGGGGGCGACTATGGCTACACCTTC
>TRBV5-1|TRBD2|-|TRBJ2-1
CASSKAAGDEQFF
TGCGCCAGCAGTAAAGCAGCGGGGGATGAGCAGTTCTTC
>TRBV14|-|few|TRBJ2-3
CASSPRRGGQGTDTQYF
TGTGCCAGCAGCCCCCGCCGGGGGGGACAGGGCACAGATACGCAGTATTTT
>TRBV2|-|-|TRBJ1-5
CASIRRAGQPQHF
TGTGCCAGCATCCGCAGGGCGGGACAGCCCCAGCATTTT
>TRBV7-8|-|once|TRBJ2-2
CASRYRVTGELFF
TGTGCCAGCAGGTACAGGGTTACCGGGGAGCTGTTTTTT
>TRBV19|TRBD1|-|TRBJ2-7
CASSHGTGGVEQYF
TGTGCCAGTAGTCACGGGACAGGGGGCGTCGAGCAGTACTTC
>TRBV18|TRBD2|-|TRBJ2-5
CASSRYTSGGPQETQYF
TGTGCCAGCTCACGTTACACTAGCGGGGGCCCACAAGAGACCCAGTACTTC
>TRBV27|-|-|TRBJ2-2
CASRPTGVTGELFF
TGTGCCAGCAGACCGACGGGCGTCACCGGGGAGCTGTTTTTT
>TRBV12-5|TRBD2|-|TRBJ2-6
CASGLVGEGFGDSGANVLTF
TGTGCTAGTGGTCTAGTTGGGGAGGGGTTTGGCGACTCTGGGGCCAACGTCCTGACTTTC
>TRBV7-9|-|-|TRBJ2-3
CASSLGQGVDTQYF
TGTGCCAGCAGCTTAGGACAAGGGGTAGATACGCAGTATTTT
>TRBV21-1|-|-|TRBJ1-5
CASTVPDRGFCQPQHF
TGTGCCAGCACCGTCCCCGACAGGGGGTTCTGCCAGCCCCAGCATTTT
>TRBV2|-|many|TRBJ1-4
CASRYRDTSEKLFF
TGTGCCAGCAGATACCGGGACACATCGGAAAAACTGTTTTTT
>TRBV5-6|-|-|TRBJ1-5
CASSLGGYSNQPQHF
TGTGCCAGCAGCTTGGGTGGATATAGCAATCAGCCCCAGCATTTT
>TRBV7-7|-|-|TRBJ2-7
CASSLRYGMYEQYF
TGTGCCAGCAGCCTCCGCTATGGAATGTACGAGCAGTACTTC
>TRBV5-1|-|-|TRBJ2-1
CASSSGSAGSYNEQFF
TGCGCCAGCAGCTCGGGTAGCGCAGGCTCCTACAATGAGCAGTTCTTC
>TRBV7-2|TRBD1|-|TRBJ1-1
CASSLRGQTMNTEAFF
TGTGCCAGCAGCTTAAGGGGGCAGACAATGAACACTGAAGCTTTCTTT
>TRBV30|-|-|TRBJ1-6
CAWSQDRTSSYNSPLHF
TGTGCCTGGAGCCAGGACCGGACGAGCTCCTATAATTCACCCCTCCACTTT
>TRBV15|-|-|TRBJ1-5
CATSRDLGRGNQPQHF
TGTGCCACCAGCAGAGATCTCGGGCGGGGGAATCAGCCCCAGCATTTT
>TRBV5-5|-|-|TRBJ1-2
CASSFSPRGQIAGYTF
TGTGCCAGCAGCTTTTCCCCTCGAGGACAAATCGCTGGCTACACCTTC
>TRBV4-1|TRBD1|-|TRBJ2-2
CASSQTPGQGAPVTGELFF
TGCGCCAGCAGCCAGACGCCGGGACAGGGGGCCCCGGTCACCGGGGAGCTGTTTTTT
>TRBV18|-|-|TRBJ1-1
CASSPLPGAGDTEAFF
TGTGCCAGCTCACCGCTTCCCGGGGCCGGGGACACTGAAGCTTTCTTT
>TRBV7-2|TRBD1|once|TRBJ2-7
CASSSPSTGYEQYF
TGTGCCAGCAGCTCACCTTCGACAGGGTACGAGCAGTACTTC
>TRBV4-1|TRBD1|-|TRBJ2-1
CASRRQGDYNEQFF
TGCGCCAGCAGGCGACAGGGGGACTACAATGAGCAGTTCTTC
>TRBV6-5|-|-|TRBJ2-1
CASTSTGRSYNEQFF
TGTGCCAGCACCTCAACAGGTCGCTCCTACAATGAGCAGTTCTTC
>TRBV4-1|-|once|TRBJ2-7
CASSQDTRGFSYEQYF
TGCGCCAGCAGCCAAGACACCCGGGGGTTCTCCTACGAGCAGTACTTC
>TRBV19|-|-|TRBJ2-7
CASSPRQTYEQYF
TGTGCCAGTAGTCCTAGACAAACCTACGAGCAGTACTTC
>TRBV19|-|-|TRBJ2-1
CASTQGRSLYNEQFF
TGTGCCAGTACCCAAGGGCGCAGCCTATACAATGAGCAGTTCTTC
>TRBV18|-|-|TRBJ1-1
CASSPPNWTPNTEAFF
TGTGCCAGCTCACCACCAAACTGGACCCCGAACACTGAAGCTTTCTTT
>TRBV6-6|-|-|TRBJ1-5
CASSPVDLFSNQPQHF
TGTGCCAGCAGTCCAGTGGACCTTTTTAGCAATCAGCCCCAGCATTTT
>TRBV30|-|-|TRBJ1-1
CAWNRQVGTEAFF
TGTGCCTGGAACCGGCAGGTCGGCACTGAAGCTTTCTTT
>TRBV6-5|TRBD1|-|TRBJ2-7
CASTTRGQYPYEQYF
TGTGCCAGCACCACCCGGGGACAGTACCCCTACGAGCAGTACTTC
>TRBV19|-|few|TRBJ1-6
CASSIFGNSPLHF
TGTGCCAGTAGTATATTTGGGAATTCACCCCTCCACTTT
>TRBV6-5|-|-|TRBJ1-2
CASSYSRGANYGYTF
TGTGCCAGCAGTTACTCACGGGGAGCTAACTATGGCTACACCTTC
>TRBV30|-|-|TRBJ2-1
CAWETGHSSYNEQFF
TGTGCCTGGGAGACAGGCCATAGCTCCTACAATGAGCAGTTCTTC
>TRBV7-2|TRBD1|-|TRBJ1-4
CASSLSGTGMEKLFF
TGTGCCAGCAGCCTCTCCGGGACAGGGATGGAAAAACTGTTTTTT
>TRBV7-2|TRBD2|-|TRBJ2-1
CASSLRRGDSYNEQFF
TGTGCCAGCAGCTTAAGACGGGGGGACTCCTACAATGAGCAGTTCTTC
>TRBV6-5|-|few|TRBJ2-3
CASSYFGGMYF
TGTGCCAGCAGTTACTTTGGGGGAATGTATTTT